Following are 22 T cell receptor beta chains from one sample sequenced in a study of T cells in localized non-small cell lung cancer. Measured with immunoSEQ multiplex PCR; TCRdb has only the in-frame clones, and not every one. The sample consists of some 700 clones, approximately 33% of them appearing once. The starting material was normal lung tissue next to the tumor, obtained before any cancer treatment. All receptors derive from a male donor older than 55 with stage II lung adenocarcinoma.

This clone has a handful of counts. This sequence joins TRBV7-7 and TRBJ2-1; 8 positions match TRBD2. After removal of 5 bases from V and 2 bases from J, the junction contained 8 bases not matched to a gene. The CDR3 is 16 amino acids. Germline-derived CDR1 and CDR2 are SSHAT and FNYEAQ (reference sequence). CDR3 DNA: TGTGCCAGCAGCCTGCAGGGTAGCGGGGCCTACAATGAGCAGTTCTTC. Translating gives CASSLQGSGAYNEQFF.

This clone has just a few counts. V is TRBV11-3 and J is TRBJ2-7, with 13 bases matching TRBD2. CDR1 and CDR2 from the germline V gene are SGHNT and YENEEA. The junction had 7 bases not matched to a gene; V was cut back by 4 bases and J by 4 bases. The length of the CDR3 is 16 residues. The CDR3 DNA sequence: TGTGCCAGCAGCTCCCGGACTAGCGGGAGTAGGTACGAGCAGTACTTC. Its translation: CASSSRTSGSRYEQYF. Using reference TRBV11-3 and TRBJ2-7 for the parts outside the CDR3, the full variable domain is EAGVVQSPRYKIIEKKQPVAFWCNPISGHNTLYWYLQNLGQGPELLIRYENEEAVDDSQLPKDRFSAERLKGVDSTLKIQPAELGDSAVYLCASSSRTSGSRYEQYFGPGTRLTVT.

This clone came up a few times. V gene TRBV28 combines with J gene TRBJ2-7, with 10 bases identical to TRBD1. The ends lost 4 bases at V and 6 bases at J; junction bases unmatched: 9. Germline loops: CDR1 MDHEN, CDR2 SYDVKM. CDR3 length: 15 residues. CDR3 loop: CASSSPGTGEVEQYF. The CDR3 region has the DNA TGTGCCAGCAGTTCCCCCGGGACAGGGGAAGTCGAGCAGTACTTC.

By share, this clone counts as large (0.1 to 1%). V is TRBV9 and J is TRBJ1-1; D unclear. The CDR3 is 13 amino acids. V lost 6 bases, J lost 0 bases, and 9 bases lay in between. Germline V lookup: CDR1 SGDLS, CDR2 YYNGEE. The chain's CDR3 is CASMETVNTEAFF. CDR3 nucleotide sequence: TGTGCCAGCATGGAAACAGTGAACACTGAAGCTTTCTTT.

Within the sample, this clone is large (0.1 to 1%). The rearrangement links TRBV11-3 to TRBJ1-1; D ambiguous. In germline, CDR1 is SGHNT, CDR2 YENEEA. This CDR3 is built from 14 residues. V dropped 5 bases and J dropped 0 bases, with 10 bases sitting between them. CDR3 nucleotide sequence: TGTGCCAGCAGCGATTTTTTATTGAACACTGAAGCTTTCTTT. As protein: CASSDFLLNTEAFF.

V is TRBV15 and J is TRBJ1-4; D might be TRBD1 (6 bases). Germline CDR1 LNHNV, CDR2 YYDKDF (reference sequence). The V end lost 3 bases, the J end lost 7 bases, and 12 bases lay between the germline ends. The CDR3 is 14 residues long. CDR3 amino acids: CATSSTGIGEKLFF. CDR3 in DNA: TGTGCCACCAGCAGCACAGGGATCGGTGAAAAACTGTTTTTT. Using reference TRBV15 and TRBJ1-4 for the parts outside the CDR3, the full variable domain is DAMVIQNPRYQVTQFGKPVTLSCSQTLNHNVMYWYQQKSSQAPKLLFHYYDKDFNNEADTPDNFQSRRPNTSFCFLDIRSPGLGDTAMYLCATSSTGIGEKLFFGSGTQLSVL.

This clone is labeled medium-sized. V and J are TRBV11-3 and TRBJ1-2; tentative D call: TRBD1 (5 bases). CDR1 is SGHNT and CDR2 is YENEEA in the germline V gene. The V and J ends lost 5 bases and 8 bases respectively, with 21 bases between them. The CDR3 contains 15 residues. DNA for the CDR3: TGTGCCAGCAGCGCCAAAACTCAGGGAAATGGGGGCTACACCTTC. Translated: CASSAKTQGNGGYTF.

This clone is deemed large. The V gene is TRBV9, the J gene TRBJ2-7; D is possibly TRBD1 or TRBD2 (5 bases each). Per the germline V gene, CDR1 is SGDLS and CDR2 is YYNGEE. The CDR3 covers 13 residues. V lost 0 bases, J lost 7 bases, and 11 bases lay in between. CDR3 sequence: CASSVDQGGEQYF. The CDR3 region has the DNA TGTGCCAGCAGCGTAGATCAGGGCGGGGAGCAGTACTTC.

In its sample, this clone ranks as medium-sized. The V and J genes are TRBV11-3 and TRBJ1-1; 7 positions match TRBD1. From germline, CDR1 is SGHNT and CDR2 YENEEA. V shed 2 bases and J 7 bases; nucleotides not matched to a gene: 7. The CDR3 loop spans 14 amino acids. CDR3 coding DNA: TGTGCCAGCAGCTTAACTTGGGACAGTATTGAAGCTTTCTTT. This codes for CASSLTWDSIEAFF. Drawing the rest from reference TRBV11-3 and TRBJ1-1, the complete variable domain is EAGVVQSPRYKIIEKKQPVAFWCNPISGHNTLYWYLQNLGQGPELLIRYENEEAVDDSQLPKDRFSAERLKGVDSTLKIQPAELGDSAVYLCASSLTWDSIEAFFGQGTRLTVV.

The chain has TRBV1 and TRBJ2-7; the D call TRBD1 from the table was never checked on the DNA. TRBV1 is a pseudogene locus. The CDR3 covers 14 residues. This CDR3 is CASSPRQGPYEQYF. The CDR3 DNA reads TGCGCCAGCAGCCCCCGACAGGGGCCCTACGAGCAGTACTTC.

This clone was recorded a few times. The genes are TRBV28 and TRBJ1-6; TRBD1 aligns across 7 bases. There are 18 residues in the CDR3. Germline CDR1 is MDHEN and CDR2 is SYDVKM. The ends lost 7 bases at V and 0 bases at J; junction bases unmatched: 12. DNA of the CDR3: TGTGCCAGCAACACCATCGGACAGGCCAGCTCCTATAATTCACCCCTCCACTTT. It translates to CASNTIGQASSYNSPLHF.

The chain has TRBV19 and TRBJ2-5, with D possibly being TRBD2 (6 bases). Germline lookup yields CDR1 LNHDA and CDR2 SQIVND (reference sequence). This CDR3 spans 14 amino acids. V lost 5 bases, J lost 5 bases, and 15 bases lay in between. DNA for the CDR3: TGTGCCAGTAGTCCCAATCGGGGGAGGGAGACCCAGTACTTC. It is translated as CASSPNRGRETQYF.

The chain recombines TRBV15 with TRBJ1-2, with D tentatively TRBD1 (6 bases). V was clipped by 0 bases and J by 4 bases, with 9 bases between them. The CDR3 has 14 residues. The germline V gene encodes CDR1 LNHNV and CDR2 YYDKDF (reference sequence). The CDR3 reads CATSREGGAYGYTF. CDR3 DNA: TGTGCCACCAGCAGAGAAGGGGGGGCCTATGGCTACACCTTC.

CDR3 loop: CAWSSTGRETQYF. The CDR3 DNA sequence: TGTGCCTGGAGTTCAACAGGGAGGGAGACCCAGTACTTC. The V call is TRBV30, the J call TRBJ2-5; D possibly uses TRBD1 or TRBD2 (6 bases each). The CDR3 sequence is 13 residues long. The germline gives CDR1 GTSNPN, CDR2 SVGIG (reference sequence). V shed 2 bases and J shed 5 bases, with 12 bases lying between them.

J is TRBJ1-3 and V is TRBV19; possible D gene TRBD1, 6 bases. V was clipped by 7 bases and J by 0 bases, with 19 bases between them. Germline V gene sequence: CDR1 LNHDA, CDR2 SQIVND (reference sequence). The CDR3 totals 17 residues. The CDR3 DNA reads as TGTGCCAGTACCTTCACCCCCGGACAGAGCTCTGGAAACACCATATATTTT. Its translation: CASTFTPGQSSGNTIYF.

This clone appeared once. A read error may account for a junction end that differs from germline. The rearrangement uses TRBV18 and TRBJ2-6; D assignment may be TRBD1 or TRBD2 (6 bases each). The CDR3 totals 16 residues. Per the germline V gene, CDR1 is KGHSH and CDR2 is LQKENI. CDR3 protein: CASSPRGASGANVLTF. The CDR3 bases are TGTGCCAGCTCACCAAGGGGGGCATCTGGGGCCAACGTCCTAACTTTC. Based on the CDR3 plus reference TRBV18 and TRBJ2-6, the full variable domain is NAGVMQNPRHLVRRRGQEARLRCSPMKGHSHVYWYRQLPEEGLKFMVYLQKENIIDESGMPKERFSAEFPKEGPSILRIQQVVRGDSAAYFCASSPRGASGANVLTFGAGSRLTVL.

This chain links TRBV12-5 with TRBJ2-7, with D maybe TRBD1 (6 bases). The CDR3 has 13 amino acids. Germline values: CDR1 LGHNT, CDR2 FRNRAP. Between the trimmed V and J ends, which lost 8 bases and 0 bases, there was a span of 11 bases. The CDR3 sequence is CASRDTLSYEQYF. CDR3 DNA: TGTGCTAGTAGGGACACGCTCTCCTACGAGCAGTACTTC.

By its share, this clone is large. CDR3 residues: CASNPALSTDTQYF. For the CDR3, the DNA is TGTGCCAGCAACCCGGCCCTCAGCACAGATACGCAGTATTTT. The chain couples TRBV11-3 to TRBJ2-3; D not resolved. V lost 7 bases to trimming and J lost 0 bases, with 11 bases between them. Germline loops: CDR1 SGHNT, CDR2 YENEEA. This CDR3 contains 14 residues.

This sequence joins TRBV11-3 and TRBJ2-3; D perhaps matches TRBD2 (5 bases). Looked up from germline, CDR1 is SGHNT and CDR2 is YENEEA. V was pared by 3 bases and J by 4 bases, with 11 bases between. This CDR3 comprises 14 residues. For the CDR3, the DNA is TGTGCCAGCAGCTTTTTCCAGGAGGCAGATACGCAGTATTTT. Its translation is CASSFFQEADTQYF.

The chain couples TRBV18 to TRBJ2-1, with 12 bases fitting TRBD2. With V trimmed by 3 bases and J by 5 bases, 14 bases remained unmatched. The CDR3 consists of 19 residues. Germline CDR1 reads KGHSH; CDR2 reads LQKENI. DNA of the CDR3: TGTGCCAGCTCACCGTACACTGTTGGGGCTAGCGGGAGGGACAATGAGCAGTTCTTC. This codes for CASSPYTVGASGRDNEQFF.

The chain couples TRBV11-3 to TRBJ2-7, with D perhaps TRBD1 (6 bases). The V gene lost 5 bases and the J gene lost 0 bases, with 14 bases spanning the gap. Germline CDR1 reads SGHNT; CDR2 reads YENEEA. The CDR3 runs to 15 residues. Written as DNA, the CDR3 is TGTGCCAGCAGCATCACAGGGAGCTACTCCTACGAGCAGTACTTC. Residues: CASSITGSYSYEQYF.

A word on this clone: An end of the junction differs from the germline gene, which may be a read error. The rearrangement uses TRBV16 and TRBJ1-2, with a weak D call TRBD1 (5 bases). The V gene's germline CDR1 is KGHSY and CDR2 FQNENV. This CDR3 has 15 amino acids. The CDR3 here is CASSQFVGAAYDYTF. CDR3 coding DNA: TGTGCCAGCAGCCAATTTGTAGGGGCTGCCTATGACTACACCTTC.